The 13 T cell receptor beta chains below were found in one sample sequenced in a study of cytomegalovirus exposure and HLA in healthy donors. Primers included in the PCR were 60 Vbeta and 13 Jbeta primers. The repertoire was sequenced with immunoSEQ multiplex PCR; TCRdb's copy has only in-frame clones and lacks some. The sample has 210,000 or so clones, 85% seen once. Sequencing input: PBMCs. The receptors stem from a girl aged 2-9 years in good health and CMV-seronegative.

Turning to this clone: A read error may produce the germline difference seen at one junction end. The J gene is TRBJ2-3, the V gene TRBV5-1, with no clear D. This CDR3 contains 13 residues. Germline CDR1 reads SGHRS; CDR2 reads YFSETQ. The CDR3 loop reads CASSLAGTDTHYF. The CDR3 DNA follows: TGCGCCAGCAGCTTGGCCGGCACAGATACGCATTATTTT.

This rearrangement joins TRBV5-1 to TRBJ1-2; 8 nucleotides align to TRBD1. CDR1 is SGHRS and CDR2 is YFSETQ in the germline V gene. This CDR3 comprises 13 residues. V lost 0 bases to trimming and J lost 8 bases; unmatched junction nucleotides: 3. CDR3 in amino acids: CASSLGDRLGYTF. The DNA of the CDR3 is TGCGCCAGCAGCTTGGGGGACAGGTTAGGCTACACCTTC. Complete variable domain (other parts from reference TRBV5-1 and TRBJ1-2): KAGVTQTPRYLIKTRGQQVTLSCSPISGHRSVSWYQQTPGQGLQFLFEYFSETQRNKGNFPGRFSGRQFSNSRSEMNVSTLELGDSALYLCASSLGDRLGYTFGSGTRLTVV.

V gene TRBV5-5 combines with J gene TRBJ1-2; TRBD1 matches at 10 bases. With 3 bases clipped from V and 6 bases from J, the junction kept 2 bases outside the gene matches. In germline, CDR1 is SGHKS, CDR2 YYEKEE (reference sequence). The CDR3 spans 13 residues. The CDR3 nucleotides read TGTGCCAGCAGCTGGGGGACAGGGGATGGCTACACCTTC. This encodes CASSWGTGDGYTF.

The CDR3 DNA sequence: TGTGCCAGCTACTTACGGGGTAACACTGAAGCTTTCTTT. This gives the protein CASYLRGNTEAFF. The chain joins TRBV6-1 to TRBJ1-1; unclear D gene. Germline V gene sequence: CDR1 MNHNS, CDR2 SASEGT. The V end was cut by 8 bases, the J end by 2 bases, with 12 bases between. The CDR3 loop spans 13 amino acids.

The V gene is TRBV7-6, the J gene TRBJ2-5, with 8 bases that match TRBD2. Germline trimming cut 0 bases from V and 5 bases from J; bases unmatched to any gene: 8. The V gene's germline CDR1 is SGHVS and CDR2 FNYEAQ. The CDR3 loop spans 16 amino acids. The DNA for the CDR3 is TGTGCCAGCAGCTTAGCGGTCGGGAGGGCCCGGGAGACCCAGTACTTC. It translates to CASSLAVGRARETQYF.

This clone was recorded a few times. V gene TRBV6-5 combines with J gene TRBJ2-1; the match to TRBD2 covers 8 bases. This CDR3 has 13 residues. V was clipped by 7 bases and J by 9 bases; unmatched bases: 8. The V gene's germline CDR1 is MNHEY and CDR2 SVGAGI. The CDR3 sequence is CASTPGGPSEQFF. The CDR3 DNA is TGTGCCAGCACCCCGGGGGGGCCGAGTGAGCAGTTCTTC.

The CDR3 reads CASSPGEGGDEQYF. The DNA for the CDR3 is TGCGCCAGCAGCCCGGGGGAGGGAGGGGACGAGCAGTACTTC. The gene calls are TRBV5-1 and TRBJ2-7; 7 bases fit TRBD2. Looked up from germline, CDR1 is SGHRS and CDR2 is YFSETQ. The CDR3 is 14 amino acids. V was clipped by 4 bases and J by 5 bases; unmatched bases: 9.

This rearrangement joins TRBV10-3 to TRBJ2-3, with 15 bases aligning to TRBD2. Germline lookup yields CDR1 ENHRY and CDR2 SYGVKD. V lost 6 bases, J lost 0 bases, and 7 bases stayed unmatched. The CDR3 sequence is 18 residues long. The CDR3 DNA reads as TGTGCCATCAGGCCCGGGACTAGCGGGAGGCAAAGCACAGATACGCAGTATTTT. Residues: CAIRPGTSGRQSTDTQYF.

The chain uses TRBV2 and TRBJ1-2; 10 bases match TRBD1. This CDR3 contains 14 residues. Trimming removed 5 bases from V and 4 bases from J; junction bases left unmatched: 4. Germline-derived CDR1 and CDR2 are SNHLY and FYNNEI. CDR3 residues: CASSQTGGTYGYTF. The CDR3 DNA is TGTGCCAGCAGTCAGACAGGGGGCACCTATGGCTACACCTTC.

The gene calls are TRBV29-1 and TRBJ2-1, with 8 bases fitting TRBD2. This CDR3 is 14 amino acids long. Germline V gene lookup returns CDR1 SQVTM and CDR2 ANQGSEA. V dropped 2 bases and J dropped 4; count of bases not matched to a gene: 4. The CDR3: CSVEYREGYNEQFF. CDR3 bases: TGCAGCGTTGAATACCGGGAGGGTTACAATGAGCAGTTCTTC.

For the CDR3, the DNA is TGTGCCAGCAGCGTAGGGAGGGAGACTGAAGCTTTCTTT. Translated, it gives CASSVGRETEAFF. The rearrangement joins TRBV9 to TRBJ1-1; unclear D gene. The CDR3 is made up of 13 amino acids. From germline, CDR1 is SGDLS and CDR2 YYNGEE. The V end was cut by 0 bases, the J end by 5 bases, with 8 bases between.

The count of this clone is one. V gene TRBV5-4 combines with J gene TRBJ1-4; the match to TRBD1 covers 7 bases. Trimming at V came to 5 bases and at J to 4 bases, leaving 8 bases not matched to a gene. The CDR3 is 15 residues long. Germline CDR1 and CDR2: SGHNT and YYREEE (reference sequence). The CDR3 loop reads CASSRRQGGNEKLFF. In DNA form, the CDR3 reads TGTGCCAGCAGTCGAAGACAGGGAGGTAATGAAAAACTGTTTTTT.

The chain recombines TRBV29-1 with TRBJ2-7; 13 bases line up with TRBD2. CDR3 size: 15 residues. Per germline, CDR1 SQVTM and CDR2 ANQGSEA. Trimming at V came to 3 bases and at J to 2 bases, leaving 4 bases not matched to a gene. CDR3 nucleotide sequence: TGCAGCGTTGAGGGGACTAGCGGGACGCCCTACGAGCAGTACTTC. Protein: CSVEGTSGTPYEQYF.